Listed here is a single TCR beta chain. This clonotype appeared a few times. The antigen it recognizes is unknown. It has no much larger one-base neighbor in the sample; base qualities were not kept. The source of the sample is a study of identical twins listed by TCRdb under 2016. Broadly, across the study: To test whether fetal clonotypes persist, this study deep-sequenced TCR alpha and beta repertoires from monozygotic twins, from unrelated adults of various ages, and from cord blood. Replicate twin experiments were performed at different times using different library preparation protocols to rule out contamination.

Overall results and qualifications from the work: Recombination models systematically underestimated out-of-frame TCR alpha sharing in monozygotic twins but agreed with sharing between unrelated individuals. Excess twin sharing in beta out-of-frame sequences was weaker because fewer shared sequences lowered the signal-to-noise ratio. Because the same donors could not be followed over many years, the conclusions relied on cross-sectional statistical analysis. Invariant T cells such as MAIT and iNKT could partly confound zero-insertion analyses, although diverse VJ usage argued against such confounding for most clonotypes. Abundant cord blood beta clonotypes carried fewer insertions; young adult naive repertoires showed a weaker similar trend, while memory repertoires showed none. Compared with coincidental sharing between unrelated individuals, out-of-frame TCR alpha sequences shared between twins showed an excess of sequences with low generation probability.

Cut back by 2 bases and 1 base, the V and J ends lie 11 bases apart. CDR1 and CDR2 (LGHDT, YNNKEL) derive from the germline V gene (reference sequence). The CDR3 runs 15 amino acids, cysteine and phenylalanine included. Kept here is only the CDR3 DNA, which spans 45 bases and is read in frame from base 1. Library construction relied on 5' RACE. Sequenced on an Illumina HiSeq 2000. Template switching added a universal primer binding site, and the final cDNA carried a unique molecular identifier that allowed TCR cDNA molecules to be counted accurately. First-strand cDNA for TCR alpha and beta chains was synthesized from specific primers in the conserved constant-segment region. To control for contamination, every cDNA library carried two barcodes: a SMART-Mk sample barcode plus Illumina barcodes. Two successive PCR steps introduced TruSeq adapter sequences along with Illumina sample barcodes. The Illumina HiSeq platform was used with custom primers to sequence TCR alpha and beta cDNA libraries. Under the source paper's analysis protocol: MiGEC was used to process raw reads and extract unique molecular identifiers, and MiXCR was used to find CDR3 positions. For each individual, recombination models were inferred using an EM algorithm with the repgenHMM and IGoR tools. Shared clonotypes were analyzed with the tcR package in R, and sharing was normalized by the product of cloneset sizes. To study raw recombination without the effects of thymic and clonal selection, out-of-frame nonproductive sequences were analyzed. Clones were called with MiXCR by TCRdb after fastp trimmed the public reads at Q25, and only in-frame beta chains were retained. Identical CDR3 protein sequences are pooled into one entry, listed with their most common genes and DNA. These V and J calls derive from TCRdb rather than the authors' analysis. Counted in this sample were about 210,000 distinct CDR3 sequences; 9.4% of them appeared once. The ten largest clones take up 5.1% of the sample.

All donors were healthy Caucasians. Miltenyi CD45RO+ enrichment and human naive T-cell isolation kits were used to isolate memory (CD45RO+) and naive T cells from PBMC. Rearrangement joined TRBV3-1 to TRBJ2-5; no D gene can be assigned with confidence. The receptor comes from a woman aged 18-29 years in good health. Sequenced material: memory (CD45RO+) T cells sorted from blood. The cell subset or site label here, explained by the study, means: CD45RO+ enriched T cells. The CDR3 reads as follows: CASSQHPDGQETQYF. The DNA reads TGTGCCAGCAGCCAACACCCAGACGGCCAAGAGACCCAGTACTTC.